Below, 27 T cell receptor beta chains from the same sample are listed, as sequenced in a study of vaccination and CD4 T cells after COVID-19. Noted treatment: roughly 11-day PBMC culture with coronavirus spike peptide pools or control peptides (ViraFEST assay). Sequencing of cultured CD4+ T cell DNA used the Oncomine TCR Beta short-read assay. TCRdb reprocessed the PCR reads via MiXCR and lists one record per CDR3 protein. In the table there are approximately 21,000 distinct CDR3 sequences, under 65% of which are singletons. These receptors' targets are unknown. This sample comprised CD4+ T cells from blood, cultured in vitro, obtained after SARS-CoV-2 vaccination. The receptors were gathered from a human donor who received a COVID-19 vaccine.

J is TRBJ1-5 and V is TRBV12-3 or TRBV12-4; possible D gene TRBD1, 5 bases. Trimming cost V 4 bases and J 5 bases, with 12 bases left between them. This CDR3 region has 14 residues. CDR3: CASSWGELDQPQHF. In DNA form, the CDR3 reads TGTGCCAGCAGTTGGGGGGAGCTCGATCAGCCCCAGCATTTT.

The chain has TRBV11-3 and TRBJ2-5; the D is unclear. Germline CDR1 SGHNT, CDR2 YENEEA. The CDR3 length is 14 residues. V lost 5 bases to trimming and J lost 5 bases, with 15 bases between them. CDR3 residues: CASSPVRPSETQYF. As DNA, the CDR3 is TGTGCCAGCAGCCCAGTAAGACCCTCCGAGACCCAGTACTTC.

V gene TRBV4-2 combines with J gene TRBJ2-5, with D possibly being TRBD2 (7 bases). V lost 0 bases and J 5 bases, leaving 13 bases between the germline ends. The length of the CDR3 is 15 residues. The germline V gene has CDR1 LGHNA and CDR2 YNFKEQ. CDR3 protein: CASSQDRGAGETQYF. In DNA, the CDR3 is TGTGCCAGCAGCCAAGATCGGGGGGCAGGGGAGACCCAGTACTTC.

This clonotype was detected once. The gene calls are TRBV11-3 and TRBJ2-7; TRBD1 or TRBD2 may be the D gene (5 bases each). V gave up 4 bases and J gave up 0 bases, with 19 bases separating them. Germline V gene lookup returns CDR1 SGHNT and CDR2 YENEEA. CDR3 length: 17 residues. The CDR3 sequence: CASSSRSWGLSSYEQYF. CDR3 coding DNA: TGTGCCAGCAGCTCCCGATCGTGGGGGTTAAGCTCCTACGAGCAGTACTTC. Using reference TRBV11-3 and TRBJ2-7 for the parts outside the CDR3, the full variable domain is EAGVVQSPRYKIIEKKQPVAFWCNPISGHNTLYWYLQNLGQGPELLIRYENEEAVDDSQLPKDRFSAERLKGVDSTLKIQPAELGDSAVYLCASSSRSWGLSSYEQYFGPGTRLTVT.

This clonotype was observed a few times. CDR3 sequence: CASSFQARRPETQYF. Here the CDR3 DNA reads TGTGCCAGCAGCTTTCAAGCGAGGAGGCCGGAGACCCAGTACTTC. V usage is TRBV7-6 and J usage is TRBJ2-5; D is perhaps TRBD2 (5 bases). Germline values: CDR1 SGHVS, CDR2 FNYEAQ. V lost 3 bases to trimming and J lost 5 bases, with 16 bases between them. The CDR3 is 15 residues long.

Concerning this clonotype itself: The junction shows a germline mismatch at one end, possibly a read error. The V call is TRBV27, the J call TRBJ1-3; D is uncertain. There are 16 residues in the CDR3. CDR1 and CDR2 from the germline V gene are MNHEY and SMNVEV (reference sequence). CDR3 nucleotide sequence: TGTGCCAGCAGTTTTTCGGCGGGAGGCTCTGGAGACACCATATATTTT. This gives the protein CASSFSAGGSGDTIYF.

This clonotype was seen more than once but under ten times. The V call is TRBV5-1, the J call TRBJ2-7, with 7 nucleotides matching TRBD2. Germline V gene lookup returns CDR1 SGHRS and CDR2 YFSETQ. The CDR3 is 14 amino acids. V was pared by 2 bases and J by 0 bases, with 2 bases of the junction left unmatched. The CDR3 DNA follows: TGCGCCAGCAGCTTCCTAGCGGCCTCCTACGAGCAGTACTTC. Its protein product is CASSFLAASYEQYF.

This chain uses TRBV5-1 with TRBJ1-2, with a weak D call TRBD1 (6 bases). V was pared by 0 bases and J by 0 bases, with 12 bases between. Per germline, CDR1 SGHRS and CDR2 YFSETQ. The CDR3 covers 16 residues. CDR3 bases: TGCGCCAGCAGCTTGGGACGAGACAGGTCTAACTATGGCTACACCTTC. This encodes CASSLGRDRSNYGYTF.

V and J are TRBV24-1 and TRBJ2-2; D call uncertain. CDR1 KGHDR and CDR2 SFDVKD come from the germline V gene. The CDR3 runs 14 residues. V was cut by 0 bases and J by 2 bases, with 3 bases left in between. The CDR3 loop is CATSDLYNTGELFF. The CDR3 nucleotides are TGTGCCACCAGTGATTTGTACAACACCGGGGAGCTGTTTTTT.

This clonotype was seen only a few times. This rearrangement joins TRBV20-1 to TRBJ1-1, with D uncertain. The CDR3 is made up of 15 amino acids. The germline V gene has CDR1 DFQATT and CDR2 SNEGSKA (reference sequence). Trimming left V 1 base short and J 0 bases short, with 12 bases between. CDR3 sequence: CSARGGWGMNTEAFF. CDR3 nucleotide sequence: TGCAGTGCTAGAGGAGGGTGGGGAATGAACACTGAAGCTTTCTTT.

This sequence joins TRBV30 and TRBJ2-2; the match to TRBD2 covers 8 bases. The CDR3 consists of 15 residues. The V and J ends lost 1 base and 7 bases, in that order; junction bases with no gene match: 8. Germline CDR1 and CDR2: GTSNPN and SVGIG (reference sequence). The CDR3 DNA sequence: TGTGCCTGGAGTGGCGGGGGGTTAGGTGGCGGGGAGCTGTTTTTT. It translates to CAWSGGGLGGGELFF.

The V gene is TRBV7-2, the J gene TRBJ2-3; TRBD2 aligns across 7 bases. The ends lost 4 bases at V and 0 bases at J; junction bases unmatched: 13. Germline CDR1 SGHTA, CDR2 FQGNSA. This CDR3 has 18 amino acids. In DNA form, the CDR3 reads TGTGCCAGCAGCTCCCCGCCTGGCGGGGGAGGGAGCACAGATACGCAGTATTTT. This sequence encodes CASSSPPGGGGSTDTQYF.

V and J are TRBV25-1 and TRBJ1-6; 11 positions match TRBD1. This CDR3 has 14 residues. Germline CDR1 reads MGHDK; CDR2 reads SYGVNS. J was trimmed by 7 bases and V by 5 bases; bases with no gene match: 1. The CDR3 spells CASSRTGGNSPLHF. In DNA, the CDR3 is TGTGCCAGCAGTCGGACAGGGGGCAATTCACCCCTCCACTTT.

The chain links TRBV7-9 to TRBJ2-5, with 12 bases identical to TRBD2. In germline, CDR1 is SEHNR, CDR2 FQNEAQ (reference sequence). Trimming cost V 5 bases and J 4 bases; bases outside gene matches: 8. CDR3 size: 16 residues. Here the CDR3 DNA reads TGTGCCAGCAGCCACCTAGCGGGGGGGCGGGGAGAGACCCAGTACTTC. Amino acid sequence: CASSHLAGGRGETQYF. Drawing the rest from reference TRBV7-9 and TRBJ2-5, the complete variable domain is DTGVSQNPRHKITKRGQNVTFRCDPISEHNRLYWYRQTLGQGPEFLTYFQNEAQLEKSRLLSDRFSAERPKGSFSTLEIQRTEQGDSAMYLCASSHLAGGRGETQYFGPGTRLLVL.

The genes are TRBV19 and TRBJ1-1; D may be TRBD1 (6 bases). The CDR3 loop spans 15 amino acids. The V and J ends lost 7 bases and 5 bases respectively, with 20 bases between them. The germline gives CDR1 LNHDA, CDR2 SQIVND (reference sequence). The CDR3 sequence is CASTPPPLGATEAFF. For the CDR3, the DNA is TGTGCCAGTACGCCCCCCCCTTTGGGGGCTACTGAAGCTTTCTTT.

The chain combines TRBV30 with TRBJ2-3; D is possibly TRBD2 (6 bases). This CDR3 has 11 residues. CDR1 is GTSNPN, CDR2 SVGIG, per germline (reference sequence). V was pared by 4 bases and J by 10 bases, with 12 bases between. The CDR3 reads CAWTEGPSQYF. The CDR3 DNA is TGTGCCTGGACGGAGGGACCGTCGCAGTATTTT.

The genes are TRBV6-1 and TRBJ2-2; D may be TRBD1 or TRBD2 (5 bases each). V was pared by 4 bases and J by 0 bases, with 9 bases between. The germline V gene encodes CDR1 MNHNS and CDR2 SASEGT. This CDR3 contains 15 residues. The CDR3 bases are TGTGCCAGCAGTGCCGGGACGGCGAACACCGGGGAGCTGTTTTTT. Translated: CASSAGTANTGELFF.

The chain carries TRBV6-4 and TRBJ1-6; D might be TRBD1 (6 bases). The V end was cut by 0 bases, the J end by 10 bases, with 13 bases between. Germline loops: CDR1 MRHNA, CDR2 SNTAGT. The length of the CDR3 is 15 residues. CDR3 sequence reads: CASSDSGRGRSPLHF. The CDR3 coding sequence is TGTGCCAGCAGTGACTCGGGCAGGGGACGGTCACCCCTCCACTTT.

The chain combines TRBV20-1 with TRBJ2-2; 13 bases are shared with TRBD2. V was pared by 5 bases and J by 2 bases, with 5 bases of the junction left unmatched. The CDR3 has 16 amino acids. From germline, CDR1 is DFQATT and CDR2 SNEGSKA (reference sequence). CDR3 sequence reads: CSAWGLAGPNTGELFF. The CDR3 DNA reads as TGCAGTGCTTGGGGACTAGCGGGGCCCAACACCGGGGAGCTGTTTTTT.

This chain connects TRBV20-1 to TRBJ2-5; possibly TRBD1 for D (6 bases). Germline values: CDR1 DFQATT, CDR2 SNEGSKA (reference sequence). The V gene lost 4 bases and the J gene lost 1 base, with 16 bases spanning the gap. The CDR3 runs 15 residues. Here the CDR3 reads CSANPDSRGQETQYF. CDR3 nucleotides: TGCAGTGCTAACCCGGACAGTCGAGGCCAAGAGACCCAGTACTTC.

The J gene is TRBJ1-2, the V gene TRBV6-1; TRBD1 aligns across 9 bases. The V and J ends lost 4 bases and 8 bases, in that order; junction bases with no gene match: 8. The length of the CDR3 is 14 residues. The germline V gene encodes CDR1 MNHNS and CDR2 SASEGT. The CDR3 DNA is TGTGCCAGCAGTGCCGGGACAGGGATTTTGGGCTACACCTTC. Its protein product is CASSAGTGILGYTF.

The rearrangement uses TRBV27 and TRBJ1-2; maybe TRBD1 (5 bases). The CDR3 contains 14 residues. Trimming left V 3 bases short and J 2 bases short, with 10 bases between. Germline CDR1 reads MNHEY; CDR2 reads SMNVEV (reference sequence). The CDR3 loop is CASSFGGTNYGYTF. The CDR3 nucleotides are TGTGCCAGCAGTTTCGGGGGGACGAACTATGGCTACACCTTC.

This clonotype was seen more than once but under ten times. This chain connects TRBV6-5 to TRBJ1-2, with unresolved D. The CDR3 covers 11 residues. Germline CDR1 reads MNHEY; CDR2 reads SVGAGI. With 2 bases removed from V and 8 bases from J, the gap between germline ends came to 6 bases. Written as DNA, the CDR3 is TGTGCCAGCAGTTACCCGGGGGGCTACACCTTC. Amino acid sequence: CASSYPGGYTF.

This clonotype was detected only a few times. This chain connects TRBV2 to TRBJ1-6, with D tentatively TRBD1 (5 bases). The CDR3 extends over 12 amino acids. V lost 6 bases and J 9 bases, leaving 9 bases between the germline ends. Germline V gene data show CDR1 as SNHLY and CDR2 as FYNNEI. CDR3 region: CASRDDSSPLHF. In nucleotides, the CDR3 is TGTGCCAGCAGAGATGACAGTTCACCCCTCCACTTT.

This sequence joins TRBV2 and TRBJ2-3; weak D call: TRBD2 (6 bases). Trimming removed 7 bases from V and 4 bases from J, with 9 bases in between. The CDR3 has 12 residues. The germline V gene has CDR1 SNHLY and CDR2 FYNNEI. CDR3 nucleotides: TGTGCCAGCAACAGGAGGGCAGATACGCAGTATTTT. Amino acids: CASNRRADTQYF.

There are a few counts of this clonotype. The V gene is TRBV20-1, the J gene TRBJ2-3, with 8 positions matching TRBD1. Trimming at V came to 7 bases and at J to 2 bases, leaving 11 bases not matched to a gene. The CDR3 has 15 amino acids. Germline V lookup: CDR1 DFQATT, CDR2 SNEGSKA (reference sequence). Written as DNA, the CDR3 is TGCAGTGTCCCGCCGGGACAGGTCTTCACAGATACGCAGTATTTT. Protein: CSVPPGQVFTDTQYF.

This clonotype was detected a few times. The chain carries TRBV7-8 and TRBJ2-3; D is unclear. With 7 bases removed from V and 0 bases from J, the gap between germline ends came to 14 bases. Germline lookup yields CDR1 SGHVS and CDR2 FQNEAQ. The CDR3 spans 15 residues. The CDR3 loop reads CASNRYAYSTDTQYF. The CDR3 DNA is TGTGCCAGCAACCGTTACGCGTACAGCACAGATACGCAGTATTTT.